The rows below give T cell receptor beta chains drawn from one sample of a study of cytomegalovirus exposure and HLA in healthy donors. The repertoire was sequenced with immunoSEQ multiplex PCR; TCRdb's copy has only in-frame clones and lacks some. The data hold about 210,000 clones, with around 80% observed a single time. Source material: PBMCs. The receptors stem from a boy between 10 and 17 years old in good health and CMV-seronegative. Each CDR3 is given without its conserved first and last residue.

j_call: TRBJ2-7
v_call: TRBV27
cdr3_aa: ATRGGYSYEQY

j_call: TRBJ2-7
v_call: TRBV30
cdr3_aa: AWTSGRATYEQY

j_call: TRBJ1-1
v_call: TRBV25-1
cdr3_aa: ASSFDRNTEAF

j_call: TRBJ1-1
v_call: TRBV2
cdr3_aa: ASSLDRGRSEAF

j_call: TRBJ1-2
v_call: TRBV30
cdr3_aa: AWKPFGSDGGFYGYT

j_call: TRBJ2-1
v_call: TRBV30
cdr3_aa: AWSVRLAGYNEQF

j_call: TRBJ2-5
v_call: TRBV14
cdr3_aa: ASSPKGTEQETQY

j_call: TRBJ2-5
v_call: TRBV27
cdr3_aa: ASSLFSAGGRKTQY

j_call: TRBJ2-3
v_call: TRBV5-1
cdr3_aa: ASSPGGPDTQY

j_call: TRBJ1-3
v_call: TRBV27
cdr3_aa: ASSPRESVGNTIY

j_call: TRBJ2-1
v_call: TRBV7-6
cdr3_aa: ASSRLAGVGNEQF

j_call: TRBJ1-4
v_call: TRBV7-8
cdr3_aa: ASSQGQGVMGTNEKLF